This T cell receptor beta chain was identified during a study of blood T cell repertoires in COVID-19. Study-level information: The analysed material was cDNA or gDNA that came from T cells, B-cell-depleted T cells, or PBMCs.

Only in-frame clones appear in the TCRdb table, and some are missing; sequencing was by immunoSEQ multiplex PCR. The sample records around 150,000 clones, about 90% being singletons. This clone was picked up one time. The specimen was peripheral blood. The receptor was derived from a young man with COVID-19, enrolled during active disease.

This CDR3 reads CASSPTGGNTIYF. CDR3 in DNA: TGTGCCAGCAGCCCCACAGGGGGAAACACCATATATTTT. The chain combines TRBV7-2 with TRBJ1-3, with D possibly being TRBD1 (6 bases). Trimming shortened V by 5 bases and J by 4 bases, and 9 bases separated the two germline ends. CDR1 is SGHTA and CDR2 is FQGNSA in the germline V gene. The CDR3 runs to 13 residues.